This TCR beta chain was identified in a study of blood T cell repertoires in COVID-19. As originally analysed: The assay estimated nucleated cells by amplifying reference gene primers. TCRdb's table, derived via immunoSEQ multiplex PCR, lists solely in-frame clones and lacks some. The D gene and trimming were derived from the DNA, and the V and J assignments and clone size from that table. The sample shows about 200,000 clones, roughly 90% of them seen only once. Germline trimming cut 0 bases from V and 7 bases from J; bases unmatched to any gene: 1. The germline CDR1 and CDR2 sequences are SGHNT and YYREEE (reference sequence). This CDR3 has 13 residues.

This TCR was sampled from a man aged 18 to 29 with active or convalescent COVID-19. Source material: peripheral blood. The J gene is TRBJ2-1, the V gene TRBV5-4; 7 nucleotides line up with TRBD2. CDR3 DNA: TGTGCCAGCAGCTTGGCCGGGGGGAATGAGCAGTTCTTC. Amino acids: CASSLAGGNEQFF.